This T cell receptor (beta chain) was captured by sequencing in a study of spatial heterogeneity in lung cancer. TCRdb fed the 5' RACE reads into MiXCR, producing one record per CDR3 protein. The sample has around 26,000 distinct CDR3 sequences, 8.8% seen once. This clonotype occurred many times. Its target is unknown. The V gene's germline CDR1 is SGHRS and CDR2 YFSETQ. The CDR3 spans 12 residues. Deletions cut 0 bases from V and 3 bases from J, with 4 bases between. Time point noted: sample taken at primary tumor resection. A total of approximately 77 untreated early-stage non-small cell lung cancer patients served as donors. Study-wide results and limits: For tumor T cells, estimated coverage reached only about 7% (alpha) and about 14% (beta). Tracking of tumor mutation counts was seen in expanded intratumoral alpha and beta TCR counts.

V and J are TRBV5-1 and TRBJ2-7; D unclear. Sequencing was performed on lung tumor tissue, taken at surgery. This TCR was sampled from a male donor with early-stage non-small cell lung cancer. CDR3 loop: CASSLDHYEQYF. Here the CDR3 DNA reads TGCGCCAGCAGCTTGGACCACTACGAGCAGTACTTC. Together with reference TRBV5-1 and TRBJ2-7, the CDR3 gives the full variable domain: KAGVTQTPRYLIKTRGQQVTLSCSPISGHRSVSWYQQTPGQGLQFLFEYFSETQRNKGNFPGRFSGRQFSNSRSEMNVSTLELGDSALYLCASSLDHYEQYFGPGTRLTVT.